The 20 T cell receptor beta chains presented below share a single source sample, sequenced in a study of blood T cell repertoires in COVID-19. Some clones are missing from TCRdb's copy, which holds only in-frame ones; the method was immunoSEQ multiplex PCR. The profile shows 120,000 or so clones, over 60% of them singletons. What was sequenced was peripheral blood. These receptors all come from an elderly woman with active or convalescent COVID-19.

This CDR3 reads CASSMGLAGTDTQYF. The CDR3 region has the DNA TGTGCCAGCAGTATGGGACTAGCGGGAACAGATACGCAGTATTTT. The chain is built from TRBV2 and TRBJ2-3; TRBD2 aligns across 13 bases. Germline V lookup: CDR1 SNHLY, CDR2 FYNNEI. The CDR3 is 15 residues long. Losses at the gene ends were 5 bases for V and 3 bases for J; bases not matched to a gene: 2.

V is TRBV10-3 and J is TRBJ1-3; D remains ambiguous. This CDR3 has 10 amino acids. Germline CDR1 and CDR2: ENHRY and SYGVKD. Trimming cost V 11 bases and J 4 bases, with 6 bases left between them. CDR3 region: CAAEGNTIYF. CDR3 nucleotides: TGTGCCGCCGAGGGAAACACCATATATTTT.

The V call is TRBV19, the J call TRBJ2-7; D is unclear. The V end lost 3 bases, the J end lost 0 bases, and 9 bases lay between the germline ends. Germline assignment: CDR1 LNHDA and CDR2 SQIVND (reference sequence). This CDR3 is 14 amino acids long. The CDR3 sequence is CASSMSRSSYEQYF. DNA of the CDR3: TGTGCCAGTAGTATGTCCCGGAGCTCCTACGAGCAGTACTTC.

The chain uses TRBV29-1 and TRBJ2-7; 7 bases line up with TRBD2. The CDR3 consists of 12 residues. V was pared by 4 bases and J by 10 bases, with 10 bases of the junction left unmatched. CDR1 and CDR2 (germline): SQVTM, ANQGSEA. The CDR3 loop is CSVGFLAGVQYF. CDR3 coding DNA: TGCAGCGTTGGATTCTTGGCGGGAGTCCAGTACTTC.

The V and J genes are TRBV5-5 and TRBJ1-5; TRBD1 aligns across 8 bases. With 4 bases clipped from V and 5 bases from J, the junction kept 5 bases outside the gene matches. This CDR3 is built from 14 residues. Germline CDR1 reads SGHKS; CDR2 reads YYEKEE (reference sequence). The chain's CDR3 is CASSPSGGDQPQHF. CDR3 DNA sequence: TGTGCCAGCAGCCCATCAGGGGGCGATCAGCCCCAGCATTTT.

V usage is TRBV5-1 and J usage is TRBJ2-7, with TRBD1 identical over 7 bases. Trimming removed 4 bases from V and 9 bases from J; junction bases left unmatched: 4. In germline, CDR1 is SGHRS, CDR2 YFSETQ. This CDR3 is 11 amino acids long. CDR3 nucleotide sequence: TGCGCCAGCAGCCAAACAGGGGTGCAGTACTTC. It codes for CASSQTGVQYF. Supplemented by reference TRBV5-1 and TRBJ2-7, the full variable domain reads KAGVTQTPRYLIKTRGQQVTLSCSPISGHRSVSWYQQTPGQGLQFLFEYFSETQRNKGNFPGRFSGRQFSNSRSEMNVSTLELGDSALYLCASSQTGVQYFGPGTRLTVT.

The chain joins TRBV5-1 to TRBJ2-7, with 9 nucleotides matching TRBD1. Germline CDR1 is SGHRS and CDR2 is YFSETQ. Trimming removed 3 bases from V and 1 base from J; junction bases left unmatched: 14. The CDR3 has 18 amino acids. CDR3 nucleotides: TGCGCCAGCAGCTCGGTCCCGGGACAGGGCCCAGCTTCCTACGAGCAGTACTTC. Translated, it gives CASSSVPGQGPASYEQYF. The full variable domain, rest sourced from reference TRBV5-1 and TRBJ2-7, is KAGVTQTPRYLIKTRGQQVTLSCSPISGHRSVSWYQQTPGQGLQFLFEYFSETQRNKGNFPGRFSGRQFSNSRSEMNVSTLELGDSALYLCASSSVPGQGPASYEQYFGPGTRLTVT.

This clone showed up just a few times. The rearrangement joins TRBV27 to TRBJ1-1; D call uncertain. V was cut by 9 bases and J by 0 bases, with 14 bases left in between. CDR1 MNHEY and CDR2 SMNVEV come from the germline V gene (reference sequence). The CDR3 has 14 amino acids. The CDR3 spells CASRKQNMNTEAFF. Written as DNA, the CDR3 is TGTGCCAGTAGAAAACAGAACATGAACACTGAAGCTTTCTTT.

The J gene is TRBJ1-3, the V gene TRBV14; possibly TRBD1 for D (5 bases). CDR3 length: 18 amino acids. Germline V gene lookup returns CDR1 SGHDN and CDR2 FVKESK. Trimming stripped 0 bases from V and 0 bases from J, with 15 bases between. In DNA, the CDR3 is TGTGCCAGCAGCCAAGAATCGGGGACTGTTAGCTCTGGAAACACCATATATTTT. Its translation: CASSQESGTVSSGNTIYF.

This clone was detected once. This chain links TRBV10-3 with TRBJ2-3, with D perhaps TRBD2 (6 bases). Between the trimmed V and J ends, which lost 0 bases and 9 bases, there was a span of 7 bases. Germline CDR1 reads ENHRY; CDR2 reads SYGVKD. There are 12 residues in the CDR3. CDR3 residues: CAISESGGTQYF. For the CDR3, the DNA is TGTGCCATCAGTGAGTCGGGGGGAACGCAGTATTTT.

This clone came up a few times. The chain employs TRBV11-2 and TRBJ1-5; TRBD1 might be the D (6 bases). The germline CDR1 and CDR2 sequences are SGHAT and FQNNGV. The CDR3 has 16 amino acids. Trimming shortened V by 0 bases and J by 6 bases, and 15 bases separated the two germline ends. CDR3 in amino acids: CASSLDSGLGAQPQHF. Here the CDR3 DNA reads TGTGCCAGCAGCTTAGATTCTGGTTTGGGGGCTCAGCCCCAGCATTTT.

V gene TRBV9 combines with J gene TRBJ1-6; 9 nucleotides agree with TRBD1. Germline-derived CDR1 and CDR2 are SGDLS and YYNGEE. The trim removed 3 bases at V and 4 bases at J, leaving 5 bases unmatched. CDR3 length equals 16 residues. Here the CDR3 reads CASSARGTGYNSPLHF. For the CDR3, the DNA is TGTGCCAGCAGCGCTCGCGGGACAGGGTATAATTCACCCCTCCACTTT. Drawing the rest from reference TRBV9 and TRBJ1-6, the complete variable domain is DSGVTQTPKHLITATGQRVTLRCSPRSGDLSVYWYQQSLDQGLQFLIQYYNGEERAKGNILERFSAQQFPDLHSELNLSSLELGDSALYFCASSARGTGYNSPLHFGNGTRLTVT.

The J gene is TRBJ2-7, the V gene TRBV12-2; the DNA was not used to check the table's D call, TRBD1. TRBV12-2 is designated a pseudogene. The CDR3 is 13 amino acids. In nucleotides, the CDR3 is TGTGCAAGTCGCTTAGCGGCATTCTACGAGCAGTACTTC. It is translated as CASRLAAFYEQYF.

In its sample, this clone was seen once. V is TRBV6-4 and J is TRBJ2-1; tentatively, D is TRBD1 (5 bases). The CDR3 extends over 14 amino acids. CDR1 and CDR2 (germline): MRHNA, SNTAGT. The V and J ends lost 5 bases and 1 base respectively, with 9 bases between them. CDR3 in DNA: TGTGCCAGCAGTCCGGACACGTCCTACAATGAGCAGTTCTTC. Its protein is CASSPDTSYNEQFF.

The V and J genes are TRBV6-2 or TRBV6-3 and TRBJ2-5; 7 bases map to TRBD2. CDR1 is MNHEY and CDR2 is SVGEGT in the germline V gene. The V and J ends lost 2 bases and 0 bases, in that order; junction bases with no gene match: 3. This CDR3 contains 15 residues. DNA of the CDR3: TGTGCCAGCAGTTACGGGACTAAGTACCAAGAGACCCAGTACTTC. Protein sequence: CASSYGTKYQETQYF.

This clone was seen more than once but under ten times. V is TRBV7-9 and J is TRBJ2-7; tentatively, D is TRBD1 (5 bases). V lost 9 bases to trimming and J lost 6 bases, with 18 bases between them. The CDR3 spans 13 residues. Germline CDR1 is SEHNR and CDR2 is FQNEAQ (reference sequence). CDR3 in amino acids: CASEWGGRGEQYF. The CDR3 bases are TGTGCCAGTGAATGGGGCGGCCGAGGCGAGCAGTACTTC.

A few counts support this clone. V usage is TRBV18 and J usage is TRBJ2-7; D not certain. Germline V gives CDR1 KGHSH, CDR2 LQKENI. The ends were cut back, 4 bases at V and 0 bases at J, with 10 bases in the middle. The CDR3 runs to 14 residues. The CDR3 sequence is CASSRPWPSYEQYF. The CDR3 DNA is TGTGCCAGCTCACGCCCTTGGCCCTCCTACGAGCAGTACTTC.

The V gene is TRBV27, the J gene TRBJ1-2; tentative D call: TRBD1 (6 bases). The CDR3 loop spans 17 amino acids. The germline V and J ends were trimmed by 5 bases and 0 bases, with 19 bases remaining between them. Germline V gene lookup returns CDR1 MNHEY and CDR2 SMNVEV (reference sequence). CDR3 protein: CASSRAGTNTANYGYTF. CDR3 DNA: TGTGCCAGCAGTAGAGCCGGGACAAACACAGCTAACTATGGCTACACCTTC.

The V call is TRBV7-2, the J call TRBJ2-7; D uncertain. Germline V CDR1 and CDR2: SGHTA, FQGNSA. V was shortened by 0 bases and J by 2 bases, with 5 bases between the two germline ends. The CDR3 consists of 13 residues. The CDR3 coding sequence is TGTGCCAGCAGCTTAGCGCTACCCTACGAGCAGTACTTC. Translating gives CASSLALPYEQYF.

The chain combines TRBV5-1 with TRBJ1-1, with 7 positions matching TRBD1. CDR3 length equals 16 residues. CDR1 and CDR2 from the germline V gene are SGHRS and YFSETQ. V lost 4 bases to trimming and J lost 0 bases; unmatched junction nucleotides: 9. In DNA form, the CDR3 reads TGCGCCAGCAGCCTACAGGGGTTTAGGATGAACACTGAAGCTTTCTTT. Translation: CASSLQGFRMNTEAFF.